These T cell receptor beta chains were read from a single sample in a study of sequential checkpoint blockade in melanoma. Method: immunoSEQ multiplex PCR; TCRdb's copy keeps in-frame clones and lacks some. The sample includes 30,000 to 40,000 clones, around nine tenths seen only once; the top ten take roughly 12%. Sample: CD8+ T cells sorted from blood (inferred from file names), taken from a patient given nivolumab and ipilimumab in sequence. The source of these receptors is a human donor with melanoma. Both conserved end residues are part of each CDR3. D genes are given only for firm matches.

v_call: TRBV27
d_call: TRBD1
cdr3_aa: CASSLQGLYEQYF

v_call: TRBV7-6
d_call: TRBD2
cdr3_aa: CASSSLAGGGNEQFF

v_call: TRBV5-6
d_call: TRBD1
cdr3_aa: CASSLARVGGWYNEQFF

v_call: TRBV9
d_call: -
cdr3_aa: CASSGEGDGSNTEAFF

v_call: TRBV7-3
d_call: -
cdr3_aa: CASSLKGQNNEQFF

v_call: TRBV5-4
d_call: -
cdr3_aa: CASSLGDDEQFF

v_call: TRBV27
d_call: -
cdr3_aa: CASSLLGDSPFF

v_call: TRBV7-9
d_call: TRBD2
cdr3_aa: CASTPWGLATNEQFF

v_call: TRBV9
d_call: TRBD2
cdr3_aa: CASSNPPWREAGDTQYF

v_call: TRBV15
d_call: -
cdr3_aa: CATREGRVNEQFF

v_call: TRBV7-9
d_call: -
cdr3_aa: CASSLVPGMQETQYF

v_call: TRBV19
d_call: -
cdr3_aa: CASSIDTDPNTGELFF

v_call: TRBV19
d_call: -
cdr3_aa: CASSIADTSNQPQHF

v_call: TRBV10-2
d_call: TRBD2
cdr3_aa: CASSESGTSGTNEQFF

v_call: TRBV30
d_call: -
cdr3_aa: CAWTGPDGENTEAFF

v_call: TRBV7-6
d_call: -
cdr3_aa: CASSLYEGGTPGYTF

v_call: TRBV25-1
d_call: -
cdr3_aa: CASSELGGPGDTEAFF

v_call: TRBV7-6
d_call: -
cdr3_aa: CASSSMEVTYEQYF

v_call: TRBV7-2
d_call: -
cdr3_aa: CASSGRAPPQTQYF

v_call: TRBV15
d_call: TRBD1
cdr3_aa: CATSSRQGKNTEAFF

v_call: TRBV27
d_call: TRBD1
cdr3_aa: CASSPRGEPQHF

v_call: TRBV5-6
d_call: -
cdr3_aa: CASSFNSGGYGYTF

v_call: TRBV25-1
d_call: -
cdr3_aa: CASSETGFFHF

v_call: TRBV7-8
d_call: TRBD2
cdr3_aa: CASSLLLAGGPLEQYF

v_call: TRBV5-1
d_call: TRBD2
cdr3_aa: CASSGGTSGAYEQYF

v_call: TRBV5-1
d_call: TRBD2
cdr3_aa: CASSLVRGGPQYF

v_call: TRBV5-4
d_call: TRBD2
cdr3_aa: CASSSISGRAAYEQYF

v_call: TRBV7-9
d_call: TRBD1
cdr3_aa: CASSWTGNEQYF

v_call: TRBV7-3
d_call: -
cdr3_aa: CASSRTGNEQFF

v_call: TRBV7-9
d_call: TRBD1
cdr3_aa: CASSTGTVYNEQFF

v_call: TRBV28
d_call: TRBD2
cdr3_aa: CASGTRGDYYEQYF

v_call: TRBV7-9
d_call: -
cdr3_aa: CASSFVQGLYPGYEQYF

v_call: TRBV7-2
d_call: TRBD2
cdr3_aa: CASSRGVNEQFF

v_call: TRBV27
d_call: -
cdr3_aa: CASSPGSGYEQYF

v_call: TRBV9
d_call: -
cdr3_aa: CASSVASGGGSEAFF

v_call: TRBV7-9
d_call: -
cdr3_aa: CASSPRQSLYNSPLHF

v_call: TRBV7-6
d_call: -
cdr3_aa: CASSPQEPRNRADPYEQYF

v_call: TRBV7-9
d_call: TRBD1
cdr3_aa: CASSWRGLGYGYTF

v_call: TRBV6-5
d_call: TRBD2
cdr3_aa: CASSSRLAAGELFF

v_call: TRBV19
d_call: TRBD1
cdr3_aa: CASIPGQAGSTEAFF

v_call: TRBV19
d_call: TRBD2
cdr3_aa: CASSMMLAGVGNEQFF

v_call: TRBV13
d_call: TRBD1
cdr3_aa: CASSSQPGQGSGYTF

v_call: TRBV19
d_call: -
cdr3_aa: CASNWGGNTEAFF

v_call: TRBV7-3
d_call: -
cdr3_aa: CASSTHGPGEGQFF

v_call: TRBV7-3
d_call: TRBD2
cdr3_aa: CASSSGLAKEQYF

v_call: TRBV6-4
d_call: TRBD2
cdr3_aa: CASVPGLAGESYGGELFF

v_call: TRBV6-6
d_call: TRBD1
cdr3_aa: CASRPPGQGNTEAFF

v_call: TRBV5-1
d_call: TRBD1
cdr3_aa: CASKGTGEWNIQYF

v_call: TRBV11-3
d_call: -
cdr3_aa: CASSDWTGTNEAFF

v_call: TRBV7-9
d_call: TRBD2
cdr3_aa: CASSPRTSDEQYF

v_call: TRBV10-3
d_call: TRBD2
cdr3_aa: CAITSGTGEQFF

v_call: TRBV15
d_call: TRBD2
cdr3_aa: CATSRGSGSPDEQYF

v_call: TRBV9
d_call: -
cdr3_aa: CASSSPGSLHNEQFF